Presented here are 30 T cell receptor beta chains from one specimen sequenced in a study of blood T cell repertoires in COVID-19. Only in-frame clones appear in the TCRdb table, and some are missing; sequencing was by immunoSEQ multiplex PCR. The top ten hold less than 2% of the sample, which has roughly 250,000 clones, 84% seen once. The sample comprised peripheral blood. The receptors stem from a woman aged 40 to 55 who had recovered from COVID-19.

This clone showed up many times. This sequence joins TRBV7-3 and TRBJ1-2, with TRBD1 matching 7 bases. Germline V gene sequence: CDR1 SGHTA, CDR2 FQGTGA. The CDR3 is 13 residues long. V lost 1 base, J lost 6 bases, and 2 bases stayed unmatched. The CDR3 sequence: CASSLRGGDGYTF. The CDR3 coding sequence is TGTGCCAGCAGCTTAAGAGGGGGCGATGGCTACACCTTC.

This chain links TRBV2 with TRBJ1-1, with D hard to call. V lost 5 bases and J lost 3, with 19 bases in between. The CDR3 has 16 amino acids. The germline gives CDR1 SNHLY, CDR2 FYNNEI. CDR3 amino acids: CASSLDFSIMYTEAFF. CDR3 DNA: TGTGCCAGCAGTCTGGACTTTTCGATCATGTACACTGAAGCTTTCTTT.

The rearrangement uses TRBV27 and TRBJ2-1, with D possibly matching TRBD2 (6 bases). Germline CDR1 MNHEY, CDR2 SMNVEV (reference sequence). The ends were cut back, 2 bases at V and 7 bases at J, with 21 bases in the middle. This CDR3 spans 17 amino acids. DNA of the CDR3: TGTGCCAGCAGTTTAGGCGGTTGGGCTAGCGATCTGAATGAGCAGTTCTTC. Protein: CASSLGGWASDLNEQFF.

This clone was detected a few times. The DNA of the CDR3 is TGTGCCAGCAGCTTAGGCTTAGGCGGGACAGCACTCTATGGCTACACCTTC. This codes for CASSLGLGGTALYGYTF. The chain is built from TRBV13 and TRBJ1-2; TRBD1 matches at 7 bases. Per the germline V gene, CDR1 is PRHDT and CDR2 is FYEKMQ (reference sequence). The CDR3 has 17 residues. J gave up 4 bases and V 0 bases, and 11 bases lay outside the gene matches.

The chain links TRBV28 to TRBJ1-2; D is perhaps TRBD1 (6 bases). CDR1 MDHEN and CDR2 SYDVKM come from the germline V gene. The ends were cut back, 10 bases at V and 6 bases at J, with 21 bases in the middle. The CDR3 is 14 amino acids. The CDR3 nucleotides are TGTGCCATCCACCTCCCGGGACACCAGAATGGCTACACCTTC. Encoded protein: CAIHLPGHQNGYTF.

The CDR3 sequence: CASLAGLAKNIQYF. As DNA, the CDR3 is TGTGCCAGCTTAGCAGGGCTGGCCAAAAACATTCAGTACTTC. The V call is TRBV9, the J call TRBJ2-4, with D perhaps TRBD1 (5 bases). This CDR3 comprises 14 residues. Germline CDR1 reads SGDLS; CDR2 reads YYNGEE. The ends were cut back, 7 bases at V and 1 base at J, with 12 bases in the middle.

The gene calls are TRBV28 and TRBJ1-3, with D possibly TRBD1 on 5 matching bases. Germline-derived CDR1 and CDR2 are MDHEN and SYDVKM. Trimming removed 3 bases from V and 3 bases from J, with 18 bases in between. The CDR3 extends over 17 amino acids. The CDR3 region is CASSFPGRGGGGNTIYF. The CDR3 DNA sequence: TGTGCCAGCAGTTTCCCGGGTCGGGGGGGAGGTGGAAACACCATATATTTT.

The chain carries TRBV5-4 and TRBJ1-2; a weak D match, TRBD1 (6 bases). Trimming shortened V by 4 bases and J by 5 bases, and 18 bases separated the two germline ends. Germline V gene data show CDR1 as SGHNT and CDR2 as YYREEE (reference sequence). The CDR3 spans 15 residues. The CDR3 spells CASSPAPGQIYGYTF. The DNA of the CDR3 is TGTGCCAGCAGCCCGGCACCTGGACAGATTTATGGCTACACCTTC. Drawing the rest from reference TRBV5-4 and TRBJ1-2, the complete variable domain is ETGVTQSPTHLIKTRGQQVTLRCSSQSGHNTVSWYQQALGQGPQFIFQYYREEENGRGNFPPRFSGLQFPNYSSELNVNALELDDSALYLCASSPAPGQIYGYTFGSGTRLTVV.

This chain's CDR3 is CASSQPTADGYTF. CDR3 coding DNA: TGCGCCAGCAGTCAGCCCACCGCGGATGGCTACACCTTC. This rearrangement joins TRBV23-1 to TRBJ1-2; no definite D call. TRBV23-1 is known as an ORF, though its function is uncertain. Trimming cost V 3 bases and J 6 bases, with 11 bases left between them. This CDR3 contains 13 residues.

Many counts were recorded for this clone. The chain employs TRBV30 and TRBJ1-2; D not resolved. There are 13 residues in the CDR3. The germline gives CDR1 GTSNPN, CDR2 SVGIG (reference sequence). Between the trimmed V and J ends, which lost 6 bases and 3 bases, there was a span of 14 bases. In DNA, the CDR3 is TGTGCCTGCCGGATTCATCGGGACTATGGCTACACCTTC. It encodes CACRIHRDYGYTF.

This clone showed up just once. V and J are TRBV27 and TRBJ2-7; 10 bases fit TRBD1. The CDR3 is made up of 14 amino acids. In germline, CDR1 is MNHEY, CDR2 SMNVEV (reference sequence). V dropped 7 bases and J dropped 2; count of bases not matched to a gene: 5. The CDR3: CASKTGTGAYEQYF. The CDR3 DNA is TGTGCCAGCAAGACCGGGACAGGGGCCTACGAGCAGTACTTC.

The chain joins TRBV6-5 to TRBJ1-4; TRBD1 might be the D (5 bases). V gave up 6 bases and J gave up 8 bases, with 16 bases separating them. CDR3 length: 14 residues. Germline V gene lookup returns CDR1 MNHEY and CDR2 SVGAGI. The CDR3 DNA follows: TGTGCCAGCAGACCCGGTCAGGGATGGGAAAAACTGTTTTTT. It specifies CASRPGQGWEKLFF.

The gene calls are TRBV15 and TRBJ1-2, with no clear D. The CDR3 spans 15 residues. V shed 0 bases and J shed 4 bases, with 12 bases lying between them. CDR1 LNHNV and CDR2 YYDKDF come from the germline V gene (reference sequence). The DNA of the CDR3 is TGTGCCACCAGCAGAGATCGAAGCGCCTCCTATGGCTACACCTTC. It translates to CATSRDRSASYGYTF. Full variable domain (outside the CDR3, taken from reference TRBV15 and TRBJ1-2): DAMVIQNPRYQVTQFGKPVTLSCSQTLNHNVMYWYQQKSSQAPKLLFHYYDKDFNNEADTPDNFQSRRPNTSFCFLDIRSPGLGDTAMYLCATSRDRSASYGYTFGSGTRLTVV.

The rearrangement uses TRBV6-1 and TRBJ2-5; 14 bases map to TRBD2. The CDR3 consists of 17 residues. V trimming: 1 base; J trimming: 6 bases; junction bases outside the gene matches: 7. Germline V gives CDR1 MNHNS, CDR2 SASEGT. CDR3 protein: CASSEGTSGGPGQTQYF. The CDR3 coding sequence is TGTGCCAGCAGTGAAGGGACTAGCGGGGGGCCGGGGCAGACCCAGTACTTC.

Here the CDR3 DNA reads TGTGCCAGCAGCTTAGCGGGGGTGCGCACAGATACGCAGTATTTT. As protein: CASSLAGVRTDTQYF. V is TRBV9 and J is TRBJ2-3; TRBD2 agrees at 9 bases. V gave up 4 bases and J gave up 1 base; unmatched junction bases: 4. The CDR3 has 15 amino acids. Looked up from germline, CDR1 is SGDLS and CDR2 is YYNGEE.

Turning to this clone: Different DNA sequences within this sample yield the same CDR3. This chain uses TRBV7-9 with TRBJ1-4; D remains ambiguous. V lost 6 bases and J 0 bases, leaving 8 bases between the germline ends. The CDR3 sequence is 14 residues long. Germline values: CDR1 SEHNR, CDR2 FQNEAQ (reference sequence). CDR3 residues: CASSPQSTNEKLFF. In DNA form, the CDR3 reads TGTGCCAGCAGTCCACAGTCAACTAATGAAAAACTGTTTTTT.

The chain couples TRBV5-1 to TRBJ2-7, with TRBD1 matching 7 bases. Germline V lookup: CDR1 SGHRS, CDR2 YFSETQ. There are 16 residues in the CDR3. Trimming cost V 0 bases and J 6 bases; bases outside gene matches: 12. The CDR3 reads CASSLGRWTGDSEQYF. The CDR3 nucleotides are TGCGCCAGCAGCTTGGGGCGATGGACAGGAGATAGCGAGCAGTACTTC.

The genes are TRBV3-1 (or the pseudogene TRBV3-2) and TRBJ1-4; possibly TRBD1 for D (6 bases). The CDR3 loop spans 16 amino acids. Trimming took 4 bases from V and 7 from J, leaving 19 bases between them. Germline assignment: CDR1 LGHDT and CDR2 YNNKEL (reference sequence). The DNA of the CDR3 is TGTGCCAGCAGCCCGAGAGGGGGGGGAGTAGGTGAAAAACTGTTTTTT. It is translated as CASSPRGGGVGEKLFF.

This chain uses TRBV30 with TRBJ2-2; 7 nucleotides agree with TRBD1. With V trimmed by 5 bases and J by 6 bases, 9 bases remained unmatched. There are 14 residues in the CDR3. The germline gives CDR1 GTSNPN, CDR2 SVGIG (reference sequence). Here the CDR3 reads CAWDPGGAAGELFF. DNA of the CDR3: TGTGCCTGGGACCCAGGGGGAGCGGCCGGGGAGCTGTTTTTT.

This chain joins TRBV11-2 and TRBJ2-3; 14 bases line up with TRBD2. This CDR3 has 18 amino acids. The V and J ends lost 4 bases and 8 bases, in that order; junction bases with no gene match: 14. Germline assignment: CDR1 SGHAT and CDR2 FQNNGV. In nucleotides, the CDR3 is TGTGCCAGCAGCTCAACCAGGACTAGCGGGGGGCTCGGGCGTACGCAGTATTTT. This sequence encodes CASSSTRTSGGLGRTQYF.

This rearrangement joins TRBV24-1 to TRBJ2-3, with 9 nucleotides matching TRBD2. CDR1 is KGHDR, CDR2 SFDVKD, per germline. CDR3 length equals 15 residues. V was clipped by 8 bases and J by 6 bases; unmatched bases: 11. CDR3 nucleotide sequence: TGTGCCACCACCAATCCTAGCGGGGCCGGGGATACGCAGTATTTT. Protein sequence: CATTNPSGAGDTQYF.

This clone has just one count. The chain combines TRBV12-5 with TRBJ2-1; 9 nucleotides match TRBD2. CDR1 and CDR2 (germline): LGHNT, FRNRAP. Unmatched junction bases numbered 2, after V lost 1 base and J lost 1 base. This CDR3 has 16 amino acids. CDR3 sequence (DNA): TGTGCTAGTGGTTTGGGACTAGCGGAGTCCTACAATGAGCAGTTCTTC. Translating gives CASGLGLAESYNEQFF.

This clone came up once. The chain couples TRBV7-9 to TRBJ1-6; no clear D gene. Germline V gives CDR1 SEHNR, CDR2 FQNEAQ (reference sequence). The CDR3 loop spans 13 amino acids. V was shortened by 1 base and J by 7 bases, with 5 bases between the two germline ends. This chain's CDR3 is CASSLGQNSPLHF. For the CDR3, the DNA is TGTGCCAGCAGCTTAGGACAAAATTCACCCCTCCACTTT.

The chain recombines TRBV3-1 (or the pseudogene TRBV3-2) with TRBJ1-6; a weak D match, TRBD1 (6 bases). V lost 0 bases to trimming and J lost 10 bases, with 13 bases between them. The CDR3 is made up of 15 amino acids. Germline CDR1 LGHDT, CDR2 YNNKEL (reference sequence). CDR3 residues: CASSQDGQGWSPLHF. CDR3 sequence (DNA): TGTGCCAGCAGCCAAGATGGGCAGGGGTGGTCACCCCTCCACTTT.

V usage is TRBV27 and J usage is TRBJ1-5; D call uncertain. CDR3 length equals 19 residues. The V end was cut by 8 bases, the J end by 0 bases, with 26 bases between. The germline V gene encodes CDR1 MNHEY and CDR2 SMNVEV (reference sequence). Here the CDR3 DNA reads TGTGCCAGCTCCCCCAGAGGCGGGTCAGGTCTACGTAGCAATCAGCCCCAGCATTTT. Protein sequence: CASSPRGGSGLRSNQPQHF.

The chain combines TRBV25-1 with TRBJ2-1; the match to TRBD1 covers 8 bases. The CDR3 runs to 15 residues. Trimming removed 3 bases from V and 4 bases from J; junction bases left unmatched: 5. Germline CDR1 reads MGHDK; CDR2 reads SYGVNS. CDR3 DNA sequence: TGTGCCAGCAGTGAGGCAGGGGGCCCATACAATGAGCAGTTCTTC. Protein sequence: CASSEAGGPYNEQFF. The full variable domain, completed using reference TRBV25-1 and TRBJ2-1, is EADIYQTPRYLVIGTGKKITLECSQTMGHDKMYWYQQDPGMELHLIHYSYGVNSTEKGDLSSESTVSRIRTEHFPLTLESARPSHTSQYLCASSEAGGPYNEQFFGPGTRLTVL.

The chain combines TRBV6-5 with TRBJ1-2, with 9 bases fitting TRBD1. The V segment lost 6 bases and the J segment 4 bases; nucleotides outside the gene matches: 6. The CDR3 is 14 amino acids. The V gene's germline CDR1 is MNHEY and CDR2 SVGAGI. Here the CDR3 reads CASSWTGVGYGYTF. The CDR3 DNA is TGTGCCAGCAGCTGGACAGGGGTTGGCTATGGCTACACCTTC.

V gene TRBV6-5 combines with J gene TRBJ1-1; tentatively, D is TRBD1 (6 bases). The CDR3 spans 13 residues. Germline V lookup: CDR1 MNHEY, CDR2 SVGAGI. V lost 7 bases, J lost 5 bases, and 14 bases lay in between. In DNA form, the CDR3 reads TGTGCCAGCACAAGGGGGATGGGGACTGAAGCTTTCTTT. Translating gives CASTRGMGTEAFF.

The sample holds a few counts of this clone. V is TRBV18 and J is TRBJ2-7; D possibly corresponds to TRBD2 (6 bases). Germline CDR1 is KGHSH and CDR2 is LQKENI. The CDR3 extends over 15 amino acids. V lost 0 bases and J lost 0, with 9 bases in between. DNA of the CDR3: TGTGCCAGCTCACCACCGGGGACTCTCTCCTACGAGCAGTACTTC. Amino acids: CASSPPGTLSYEQYF.

The CDR3 here is CASSGLAPGTQYF. CDR3 bases: TGCGCCAGCAGCGGGCTGGCTCCCGGGACCCAGTACTTC. The chain couples TRBV5-1 to TRBJ2-5; the D is unclear. V lost 4 bases and J lost 7, with 14 bases in between. The CDR3 totals 13 residues. Germline V lookup: CDR1 SGHRS, CDR2 YFSETQ. The full variable domain, rest sourced from reference TRBV5-1 and TRBJ2-5, is KAGVTQTPRYLIKTRGQQVTLSCSPISGHRSVSWYQQTPGQGLQFLFEYFSETQRNKGNFPGRFSGRQFSNSRSEMNVSTLELGDSALYLCASSGLAPGTQYFGPGTRLLVL.